These T cell receptor beta chains were read from a single sample in a study of cytomegalovirus exposure and HLA in healthy donors. Produced via immunoSEQ multiplex PCR; TCRdb's table is partial and in-frame only. The sample holds roughly 150,000 clones; 68% are singletons and the top ten take about 10%. The sequenced sample consisted of PBMCs. These receptors came from a man aged 25 to 40 in good health and CMV-seropositive. Each CDR3 is given with its conserved first and last residue. The D gene is left open where the match is weak. Clone size is given for some rows only: seen once, a few or many times, or a class if the clone is expanded.

>13|few|TRBD1|TRBV29-1|TRBJ1-2
CSVGQGLSYGYTF
TGCAGCGTAGGACAGGGATTGTCTTATGGCTACACCTTC
>16|-|TRBD1|TRBV7-9|TRBJ1-1
CASSSGQGLMNTEAFF
TGTGCCAGCAGCTCAGGACAGGGCCTAATGAACACTGAAGCTTTCTTT
>15|-|-|TRBV7-9|TRBJ2-1
CASSTTGRGDNEQFF
TGTGCCAGCAGCACGACAGGTCGGGGAGACAATGAGCAGTTCTTC
>15|-|-|TRBV5-4|TRBJ2-3
CASSLAQVSTDTQYF
TGTGCCAGCAGCTTGGCACAGGTGAGCACAGATACGCAGTATTTT
>14|-|TRBD1|TRBV18|TRBJ1-2
CASSLNRGDYGYTF
TGTGCCAGCTCCCTGAACAGGGGAGATTATGGCTACACCTTC
>15|-|TRBD2|TRBV7-3|TRBJ2-5
CASSSLAGEGKTQYF
TGTGCCAGCAGCTCACTAGCGGGAGAAGGAAAGACCCAGTACTTC
>14|few|TRBD2|TRBV2|TRBJ2-5
CASSPGLALETQYF
TGTGCCAGCAGCCCCGGACTAGCGCTGGAGACCCAGTACTTC
>13|-|-|TRBV2|TRBJ1-1
CASSVTVNTEAFF
TGTGCCAGCAGCGTCACAGTGAACACTGAAGCTTTCTTT
>17|-|TRBD2|TRBV11-2|TRBJ2-2
CASSNPLAGGRTGELFF
TGTGCCAGCAGCAACCCCCTAGCGGGAGGACGGACCGGGGAGCTGTTTTTT
>15|-|TRBD1|TRBV30|TRBJ1-3
CARQAGTDSGNTIYF
TGTGCCAGACAAGCTGGGACAGACTCTGGAAACACCATATATTTT
>13|-|-|TRBV6-6|TRBJ1-1
CASSYNSDTEAFF
TGTGCCAGCAGTTACAACAGTGACACTGAAGCTTTCTTT
>16|few|TRBD2|TRBV9|TRBJ2-2
CASSVGGLAGAGELFF
TGTGCCAGCAGCGTAGGTGGACTAGCGGGAGCCGGGGAGCTGTTTTTT
>16|-|-|TRBV7-9|TRBJ2-3
CASSLRASTSTDTQYF
TGTGCCAGCAGCTTGCGAGCATCGACAAGCACAGATACGCAGTATTTT
>13|-|TRBD1|TRBV30|TRBJ2-7
CAWKRQGAWEQYF
TGTGCCTGGAAAAGACAGGGCGCGTGGGAGCAGTACTTC
>14|few|-|TRBV5-8|TRBJ1-4
CASSGELSGLKLFF
TGTGCCAGCAGCGGGGAGCTGTCGGGTCTAAAACTGTTTTTT
>14|-|-|TRBV27|TRBJ2-2
CASSERANTGELFF
TGTGCCAGCAGCGAGCGGGCGAACACCGGGGAGCTGTTTTTT
>15|-|-|TRBV19|TRBJ1-5
CASRSDKGGWQPQHF
TGTGCCAGTAGATCAGACAAGGGAGGTTGGCAGCCCCAGCATTTT